The 19 T cell receptor beta chains given below trace back to one sample, sequenced in a study of cytomegalovirus exposure and HLA in healthy donors. The PCR made use of 60 Vbeta and 13 Jbeta primers. The repertoire was sequenced with immunoSEQ multiplex PCR; TCRdb's copy has only in-frame clones and lacks some. The sample gives roughly 70,000 clones, roughly 72% of which show up once; about 6.5% is in the top ten. What was sequenced was PBMCs. These receptors were obtained from a man in his fifties in good health and CMV-seronegative.

V and J are TRBV5-1 and TRBJ2-7; a weak D match, TRBD1 (6 bases). Germline CDR1 is SGHRS and CDR2 is YFSETQ. Between the trimmed V and J ends, which lost 0 bases and 5 bases, there was a span of 15 bases. There are 15 residues in the CDR3. The CDR3 spells CASSLGAGVRHEQYF. Here the CDR3 DNA reads TGCGCCAGCAGCTTGGGGGCAGGGGTTCGGCACGAGCAGTACTTC. The full variable domain, in which reference TRBV5-1 and TRBJ2-7 provide the parts outside the CDR3, is KAGVTQTPRYLIKTRGQQVTLSCSPISGHRSVSWYQQTPGQGLQFLFEYFSETQRNKGNFPGRFSGRQFSNSRSEMNVSTLELGDSALYLCASSLGAGVRHEQYFGPGTRLTVT.

This sequence joins TRBV28 and TRBJ1-5, with D maybe TRBD1 (5 bases). CDR3 length: 15 residues. The germline CDR1 and CDR2 sequences are MDHEN and SYDVKM. V was cut by 3 bases and J by 7 bases, with 16 bases left in between. The CDR3: CASSFPPGHGQPQHF. In DNA form, the CDR3 reads TGTGCCAGCAGTTTCCCCCCAGGGCATGGGCAGCCCCAGCATTTT. Together with reference TRBV28 and TRBJ1-5, the CDR3 gives the full variable domain: DVKVTQSSRYLVKRTGEKVFLECVQDMDHENMFWYRQDPGLGLRLIYFSYDVKMKEKGDIPEGYSVSREKKERFSLILESASTNQTSMYLCASSFPPGHGQPQHFGDGTRLSIL.

The CDR3: CASSPGQGASNQPQHF. The CDR3 DNA follows: TGCGCCAGCAGCCCCGGGCAGGGGGCGAGCAATCAGCCCCAGCATTTT. The chain couples TRBV5-1 to TRBJ1-5; 8 nucleotides match TRBD1. Germline CDR1 reads SGHRS; CDR2 reads YFSETQ. Losses at the gene ends were 4 bases for V and 1 base for J; bases not matched to a gene: 7. There are 16 residues in the CDR3.

The J gene is TRBJ2-2, the V gene TRBV7-8, with D maybe TRBD1 (6 bases). The CDR3 is 15 amino acids. Germline CDR1 SGHVS, CDR2 FQNEAQ. The V end was cut by 5 bases, the J end by 5 bases, with 15 bases between. This chain's CDR3 is CASSQARGQTGELFF. The DNA of the CDR3 is TGTGCCAGCAGCCAGGCCCGGGGACAAACCGGGGAGCTGTTTTTT.

This clone showed up just a few times. The rearrangement links TRBV11-2 to TRBJ2-2, with D uncertain. The germline V and J ends were trimmed by 5 bases and 5 bases, with 9 bases remaining between them. Germline loops: CDR1 SGHAT, CDR2 FQNNGV. The CDR3 consists of 13 residues. CDR3 sequence (DNA): TGTGCCAGCAGCCCCCTACGGACCGGGGAGCTGTTTTTT. Translating it yields CASSPLRTGELFF.

V gene TRBV13 combines with J gene TRBJ1-1; 11 bases agree with TRBD1. J lost 4 bases, V lost 3 bases, and 7 bases had no gene match. In germline, CDR1 is PRHDT, CDR2 FYEKMQ (reference sequence). This CDR3 has 16 residues. The CDR3 sequence is CASSFLDRGLGTEAFF. CDR3 nucleotide sequence: TGTGCCAGCAGCTTCCTGGACAGGGGGCTTGGCACTGAAGCTTTCTTT. Complete variable domain (other parts from reference TRBV13 and TRBJ1-1): AAGVIQSPRHLIKEKRETATLKCYPIPRHDTVYWYQQGPGQDPQFLISFYEKMQSDKGSIPDRFSAQQFSDYHSELNMSSLELGDSALYFCASSFLDRGLGTEAFFGQGTRLTVV.

The chain uses TRBV27 and TRBJ2-2; 10 positions match TRBD2. The V gene end was trimmed by 3 bases and the J gene end by 4 bases; junction bases not matched to a gene: 5. The CDR3 contains 16 residues. Germline V gives CDR1 MNHEY, CDR2 SMNVEV (reference sequence). CDR3 nucleotide sequence: TGTGCCAGCAGTTTGGTGCTAGCGGGGGCCACCGGGGAGCTGTTTTTT. Translating gives CASSLVLAGATGELFF.

This clone was found a few times. The V and J genes are TRBV9 and TRBJ2-1; 9 bases fit TRBD2. The trim removed 0 bases at V and 5 bases at J, leaving 12 bases unmatched. Germline V CDR1 and CDR2: SGDLS, YYNGEE. The length of the CDR3 is 18 residues. The CDR3 nucleotides are TGTGCCAGCAGCGTAGTATCGACTAGCGGAGCACCCCACAATGAGCAGTTCTTC. It translates to CASSVVSTSGAPHNEQFF.

V is TRBV9 and J is TRBJ1-6, with 8 positions matching TRBD1. The CDR3 spans 14 residues. The V gene end was trimmed by 5 bases and the J gene end by 6 bases; junction bases not matched to a gene: 4. Germline V lookup: CDR1 SGDLS, CDR2 YYNGEE. CDR3 coding DNA: TGTGCCAGCAGGCAACAGGGGGTTAATTCACCCCTCCACTTT. Encoded protein: CASRQQGVNSPLHF.

A single count supports this clone. The chain employs TRBV7-9 and TRBJ1-2; 8 nucleotides align to TRBD1. The CDR3 covers 15 residues. V lost 0 bases, J lost 8 bases, and 8 bases stayed unmatched. Germline assignment: CDR1 SEHNR and CDR2 FQNEAQ (reference sequence). The CDR3 DNA reads as TGTGCCAGCAGCTTAGCGGGGGGACAGGTCGGGGGCTACACCTTC. This translates into CASSLAGGQVGGYTF.

This clone turned up a few times. V gene TRBV27 combines with J gene TRBJ2-1; tentative D call: TRBD2 (6 bases). V dropped 3 bases and J dropped 4 bases, with 10 bases sitting between them. The V gene's germline CDR1 is MNHEY and CDR2 SMNVEV (reference sequence). The CDR3 sequence is 14 residues long. As DNA, the CDR3 is TGTGCCAGCAGTTTGGCGGGGACGTACAATGAGCAGTTCTTC. Translating gives CASSLAGTYNEQFF.

The chain combines TRBV30 with TRBJ2-7; TRBD2 matches at 8 bases. The V segment lost 0 bases and the J segment 6 bases; nucleotides outside the gene matches: 7. Germline V gives CDR1 GTSNPN, CDR2 SVGIG (reference sequence). This CDR3 is built from 14 residues. The CDR3 reads CAWSVAGVQFEQYF. CDR3 nucleotide sequence: TGTGCCTGGAGTGTAGCGGGGGTCCAGTTCGAGCAGTACTTC.

The chain couples TRBV18 to TRBJ1-1; tentative D call: TRBD1 (6 bases). Germline CDR1 and CDR2: KGHSH and LQKENI. CDR3 length: 13 amino acids. V dropped 8 bases and J dropped 0 bases, with 10 bases sitting between them. The CDR3 is CASLGDMNTEAFF. The CDR3 bases are TGTGCCAGCCTGGGGGACATGAACACTGAAGCTTTCTTT.

The table lists this clone with a few counts. The chain is built from TRBV11-2 and TRBJ2-7; D gene ambiguous. V lost 5 bases and J 0 bases, leaving 11 bases between the germline ends. There are 14 residues in the CDR3. Germline V CDR1 and CDR2: SGHAT, FQNNGV. The CDR3 loop reads CASSTSTGSYEQYF. In DNA, the CDR3 is TGTGCCAGCAGCACAAGCACGGGCTCCTACGAGCAGTACTTC.

This sequence joins TRBV13 and TRBJ2-6; weak D call: TRBD1 (5 bases). This CDR3 region has 13 residues. Trimming shortened V by 4 bases and J by 6 bases, and 7 bases separated the two germline ends. Per the germline V gene, CDR1 is PRHDT and CDR2 is FYEKMQ (reference sequence). The CDR3 bases are TGTGCCAGCAGCTCCAGGGTGGCCAACGTCCTGACTTTC. As protein: CASSSRVANVLTF. The full variable domain, completed using reference TRBV13 and TRBJ2-6, is AAGVIQSPRHLIKEKRETATLKCYPIPRHDTVYWYQQGPGQDPQFLISFYEKMQSDKGSIPDRFSAQQFSDYHSELNMSSLELGDSALYFCASSSRVANVLTFGAGSRLTVL.

The chain combines TRBV29-1 with TRBJ2-7; TRBD1 agrees at 7 bases. V trimming: 6 bases; J trimming: 1 base; junction bases outside the gene matches: 9. The CDR3 spans 14 residues. The germline CDR1 and CDR2 sequences are SQVTM and ANQGSEA. CDR3 nucleotide sequence: TGCAGCGTGAGAAACAGGGGCTCTTCCTACGAGCAGTACTTC. As protein: CSVRNRGSSYEQYF.

This clone was detected only once. This chain uses TRBV5-1 with TRBJ1-4, with D hard to call. The CDR3 is made up of 14 amino acids. V was pared by 4 bases and J by 8 bases, with 15 bases between. Germline values: CDR1 SGHRS, CDR2 YFSETQ. CDR3 bases: TGCGCCAGCAGCCTTAGACGGGCGGGGGAAAAACTGTTTTTT. This translates into CASSLRRAGEKLFF. Complete variable domain (other parts from reference TRBV5-1 and TRBJ1-4): KAGVTQTPRYLIKTRGQQVTLSCSPISGHRSVSWYQQTPGQGLQFLFEYFSETQRNKGNFPGRFSGRQFSNSRSEMNVSTLELGDSALYLCASSLRRAGEKLFFGSGTQLSVL.

This chain uses TRBV30 with TRBJ2-2, with D unresolved. Trimming took 1 base from V and 6 from J, leaving 6 bases between them. The CDR3 runs 12 residues. Germline lookup yields CDR1 GTSNPN and CDR2 SVGIG (reference sequence). The CDR3 is CAWSAGAGELFF. CDR3 DNA: TGTGCCTGGAGTGCAGGCGCCGGGGAGCTGTTTTTT.

This clone was seen once. The CDR3 loop reads CASSVRWDSYEQYF. CDR3 nucleotides: TGTGCCAGCAGCGTACGGTGGGACAGCTACGAGCAGTACTTC. The chain employs TRBV9 and TRBJ2-7, with TRBD1 matching 7 bases. The germline gives CDR1 SGDLS, CDR2 YYNGEE. The trim removed 1 base at V and 3 bases at J, leaving 4 bases unmatched. This CDR3 has 14 residues.